These 2 T cell receptor beta chains came from one sample sequenced in a study of blood T cells in healthy people across ages. Sample-barcoded 5' priming and a J-beta primer mix drove a second PCR of about 7 to 11 cycles. TCRdb used MiXCR to reprocess the 5' RACE reads, holding one entry per CDR3 protein. In the table there are nearly 800,000 distinct CDR3 sequences, roughly 25% of which are singletons. The same data also went into a second study, on T cells of mothers and their children.

The source material was blood. Every receptor here comes from a boy between 5 and 17 years old in good health.

This chain connects TRBV29-1 to TRBJ2-3, with no clear D. Germline lookup yields CDR1 SQVTM and CDR2 ANQGSEA. This CDR3 has 14 residues. V shed 2 bases and J shed 0 bases, with 9 bases lying between them. The CDR3 nucleotides read TGCAGCGTTGAAAGTAGCCCTAGCACAGATACGCAGTATTTT. It encodes CSVESSPSTDTQYF.

This chain uses TRBV18 with TRBJ2-1; 7 positions agree with TRBD2. Losses at the gene ends were 2 bases for V and 3 bases for J; bases not matched to a gene: 1. The CDR3 has 14 amino acids. CDR1 is KGHSH, CDR2 LQKENI, per germline. CDR3 in amino acids: CASSPGGDYNEQFF. For the CDR3, the DNA is TGTGCCAGCTCACCAGGGGGGGACTACAATGAGCAGTTCTTC. Full variable domain (outside the CDR3, taken from reference TRBV18 and TRBJ2-1): NAGVMQNPRHLVRRRGQEARLRCSPMKGHSHVYWYRQLPEEGLKFMVYLQKENIIDESGMPKERFSAEFPKEGPSILRIQQVVRGDSAAYFCASSPGGDYNEQFFGPGTRLTVL.